This note documents a single TCR beta chain sequence. Sample time point: newly diagnosed GD, antithyroid drugs for less than 3 months. Generation of the TCR library employed RNA extracted from PBMCs. The data stem from a study of regulatory T cells in long-lasting Graves disease. V lost 7 bases to trimming and J lost 8 bases; unmatched junction nucleotides: 13. The CDR3 has 15 residues. Per germline, CDR1 SGHRS and CDR2 YFSETQ. Construction of TCR beta libraries relied on iRepertoire HTBI primers and on Arm-PCR targeting CDR3 regions. TCRdb reanalysed the multiplex PCR reads using MiXCR and keeps one entry per CDR3 protein. The table lists some 500,000 distinct CDR3 sequences, 15% to 20% of them singletons, with 25% in the top ten. These data were likewise used in another study, on T cells in Graves' hyperthyroidism and ophthalmopathy.

The chain couples TRBV5-1 to TRBJ2-1; TRBD2 matches at 9 bases. Here the sequenced sample was peripheral blood mononuclear cells (PBMCs), taken at new diagnosis, from a patient treated with antithyroid drugs. This clonotype was sampled from a woman aged 35-60 years with Graves disease. CDR3 sequence: CASGVGGGAGDEQFF. The CDR3 bases are TGCGCCAGCGGGGTCGGCGGGGGGGCCGGCGATGAGCAGTTCTTC.